The source of this TCR beta chain is a study of CD8 T cells in ankylosing spondylitis (dated by TCRdb to about 2017). Broadly, across the study: The study set out to find disease-linked TCR variants by profiling T cell receptor beta repertoires in ankylosing spondylitis patients and healthy donors. Samples of peripheral blood were taken, and for ankylosing spondylitis patients, synovial fluid was collected as well. The full study cohort was made up of 25 ankylosing spondylitis patients and 95 to 130 healthy donors. What the research found in general, with its limitations: The disease-linked clones had a CD8+ phenotype and were found at relatively low frequencies in peripheral blood. Some motif variants had previously been reported in the synovial fluid and blood of reactive arthritis patients, which suggests shared mechanisms of disease initiation. Blood from ankylosing spondylitis patients appeared to be characterized by a TCR beta motif composed of about 8 highly homologous amino acid variants. Significant enrichment of the disease-linked clones was reported in matched synovial fluid samples from ankylosing spondylitis patients.

V was cut back by 2 bases and J by 4 bases, leaving a gap of 8 bases between them. The germline V gene encodes CDR1 SGHAT and CDR2 FQNNGV. From the cysteine up to the phenylalanine, the CDR3 has a length of 14 residues. The read is trimmed to its CDR3 DNA, 42 bases read in frame from base 1. The data were produced on an Illumina HiSeq 2500. TCR beta libraries were prepared by quantitative 5'-RACE with molecular barcodes. Per the original workflow: A new computational method based on a probabilistic model of VDJ rearrangement was used to identify disease-linked TCR variants. TCRdb applied fastp at Q25 and MiXCR to the public reads, then kept only in-frame beta chains. Each entry is one CDR3 protein sequence, shown with its most common DNA and genes. It is TCRdb's table, rather than the study itself, that gives the V and J calls and clone size. The sample table lists about 400,000 distinct CDR3 sequences, more than 20% of them with a count of one. Roughly a sixth of the sample lies in the top ten.

This clonotype was seen only a few times. The antigen this receptor binds is unknown. No base quality information exists; no much larger clone differs at one position. This TCR was sampled from a male donor with ankylosing spondylitis. The chain is encoded by TRBV11-2 joined to TRBJ2-2, with the D gene call left open. What was sequenced was blood, either unsorted or a sorted T cell fraction (not recorded which). The nucleotide sequence is given as TGTGCCAGCAGCTTAACTGGCCTCACCGGGGAGCTGTTTTTT. Translation gives CASSLTGLTGELFF.